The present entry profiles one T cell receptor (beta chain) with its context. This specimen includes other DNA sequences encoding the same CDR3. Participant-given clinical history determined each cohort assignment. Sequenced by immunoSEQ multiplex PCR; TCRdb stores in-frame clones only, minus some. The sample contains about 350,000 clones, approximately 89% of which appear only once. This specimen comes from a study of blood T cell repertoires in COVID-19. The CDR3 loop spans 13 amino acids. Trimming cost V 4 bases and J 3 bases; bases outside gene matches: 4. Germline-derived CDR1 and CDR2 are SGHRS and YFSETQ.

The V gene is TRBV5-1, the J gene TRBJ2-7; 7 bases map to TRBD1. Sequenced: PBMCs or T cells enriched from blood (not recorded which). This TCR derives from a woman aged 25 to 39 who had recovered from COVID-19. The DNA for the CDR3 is TGCGCCAGCAGCCGCCGGGACAGCTACGAGCAGTACTTC. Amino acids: CASSRRDSYEQYF.